These T cell receptor beta chains were read from a single sample in a study of blood T cell repertoires in COVID-19. Produced via immunoSEQ multiplex PCR; TCRdb's table is partial and in-frame only. The top ten hold 20% to 25% of the sample, which has more than 70,000 clones, 86% seen once. Sequenced sample: peripheral blood. The source is an elderly woman in a cohort sampled during active or convalescent COVID-19. Both conserved end residues are part of each CDR3. A D gene is named only where the DNA matches it firmly. The listing skips clone size in some rows; elsewhere it reads once, few, many or a size class.

j_gene,len,d_gene,abundance,v_gene,CDR3nt,CDR3aa
TRBJ2-7,15,NA,NA,TRBV21-1,TGTGCCAGCAGCCCCCCTAGCGGGAGATTGCGGGAGCAGTACTTC,CASSPPSGRLREQYF
TRBJ1-5,14,NA,NA,TRBV11-3,TGTGCCAGCAGCTTAGGGCATCACAATCAGCCCCAGCATTTT,CASSLGHHNQPQHF
TRBJ1-2,15,TRBD1,many,TRBV3-1/TRBV3-2,TGTGCCAGCAGCCAAGGCCAGGGGGCGAACTATGGCTACACCTTC,CASSQGQGANYGYTF
TRBJ2-1,14,TRBD2,once,TRBV11-3,TGTGCCAGCAGCCCTGGGGGGGTTCGGAATGAGCAGTTCTTC,CASSPGGVRNEQFF
TRBJ1-2,12,NA,NA,TRBV30,TGTGCCTGGAGCTCGGGGTCCTATGGCTACACCTTC,CAWSSGSYGYTF
TRBJ1-2,14,NA,few,TRBV5-4,TGTGCCAGCAGCCTCCAGGGCACGGTCTATGGCTACACCTTC,CASSLQGTVYGYTF
TRBJ2-5,16,TRBD2,few,TRBV7-9,TGTGCCAGCAGCTTGAGGGTAGCGGGAGGCGGGGAGACCCAGTACTTC,CASSLRVAGGGETQYF
TRBJ1-1,14,NA,NA,TRBV11-2,TGTGCCAGCAGTACCGGACTTTTGAACACTGAAGCTTTCTTT,CASSTGLLNTEAFF
TRBJ1-6,15,TRBD1,NA,TRBV11-3,TGTGCCAGCAGTCCGGGGACAGGGGTTCATTCACCCCTCCACTTT,CASSPGTGVHSPLHF
TRBJ1-1,18,TRBD1,NA,TRBV18,TGTGCCAGCTCACTCTATATACAGGGGGCGGTGTTGGACACTGAAGCTTTCTTT,CASSLYIQGAVLDTEAFF
TRBJ2-7,15,TRBD2,NA,TRBV19,TGTGCCAGTAGTGTAGCGGGAGGGATACCCTACGAGCAGTACTTC,CASSVAGGIPYEQYF
TRBJ2-2,15,TRBD1,NA,TRBV6-4,TGTGCCACCAAGATGGATGGACAGGGCTCCGGGGAGCTGTTTTTT,CATKMDGQGSGELFF
TRBJ1-2,17,TRBD1,NA,TRBV7-3,TGTGCCAGCAGCTTAAACCCCCCGGGACAGGGTGGCTATGGCTACACCTTC,CASSLNPPGQGGYGYTF
TRBJ2-1,16,TRBD2,NA,TRBV27,TGTGCCAGCAGTCTGGGACTAGCGGGAGGGCTCGATGAGCAGTTCTTC,CASSLGLAGGLDEQFF
TRBJ1-1,14,NA,NA,TRBV24-1,TGTGCCACCAGTGACCATAACAGGAGAACTGAAGCTTTCTTT,CATSDHNRRTEAFF
TRBJ2-2,12,NA,few,TRBV2,TGTGCCAGCAGCCCTGAGGTCGGGGAGCTGTTTTTT,CASSPEVGELFF
TRBJ2-1,15,TRBD2,NA,TRBV29-1,TGCAGCGTTGGGTTTTTTAGCGGGGGCTACAATGAGCAGTTCTTC,CSVGFFSGGYNEQFF
TRBJ2-3,17,TRBD2,NA,TRBV14,TGTGCCAGCAGCCACCCCTTTTTAGCGGGAGGCACAGATACGCAGTATTTT,CASSHPFLAGGTDTQYF
TRBJ1-4,14,TRBD1,NA,TRBV7-9,TGTGCCAGCAGCTTGGGGACAGTATCTGAAAAACTGTTTTTT,CASSLGTVSEKLFF
TRBJ2-7,13,TRBD2,few,TRBV6-6,TGTGCCATTAAGGGACTAGCGGCCTACGAGCAGTACTTC,CAIKGLAAYEQYF
TRBJ2-2,16,TRBD1,few,TRBV5-1,TGCGCCAGCAGCCCGGGGGACAGGGCGAACACCGGGGAGCTGTTTTTT,CASSPGDRANTGELFF
TRBJ1-6,12,NA,NA,TRBV10-1,TGCGCCAGCAGCACGCCTAACGGGAGACTCCACTTT,CASSTPNGRLHF
TRBJ2-1,14,TRBD2,NA,TRBV5-4,TGTGCCAGCAGCGGGAGGGACTCCCACAATGAGCAGTTCTTC,CASSGRDSHNEQFF
TRBJ1-5,18,NA,NA,TRBV19,TGTGCCAGTAGTATTGATCTTTCCGGAGGGTTCTCAGCCCAGCCCCAGCATTTT,CASSIDLSGGFSAQPQHF
TRBJ1-2,13,TRBD1,NA,TRBV28,TGTGCCATCCCGGGACAGGGGTTCTATGGCTACACCTTC,CAIPGQGFYGYTF
TRBJ2-7,14,TRBD2,NA,TRBV19,TGTGCCAGTAGTACTGGCGGGAGTCTCTACGAGCAGTACTTC,CASSTGGSLYEQYF
TRBJ1-5,14,NA,few,TRBV5-8,TGTGCCAGCAGCTTGTCAGGGAAAGGGTTCATCCAGCATTTT,CASSLSGKGFIQHF
TRBJ1-4,14,NA,NA,TRBV6-5,TGTGCCAGCAGAGACAATGGAGGTTCTGAAAAACTGTTTTTT,CASRDNGGSEKLFF
TRBJ1-5,20,NA,NA,TRBV21-1,TGTGCCAGCAGTCCCCGAGAGGCCTGCGGCATATCAATGAGCAATCAGCCCCAGCATTTT,CASSPREACGISMSNQPQHF
TRBJ2-4,14,NA,NA,TRBV18,TGTGCCAGCTCACCACCTAGCGAAAAAAACATTCAGTACTTC,CASSPPSEKNIQYF
TRBJ2-5,14,TRBD1,NA,TRBV5-1,TGCGCCAGCAGCTCTACAGGGGGCGAAGAGACCCAGTACTTC,CASSSTGGEETQYF
TRBJ2-1,16,TRBD2,NA,TRBV4-2,TGTGCCAGCAGCCCTTCCGGGACTAACCTATACAATGAGCAGTTCTTC,CASSPSGTNLYNEQFF
TRBJ1-2,12,TRBD1,once,TRBV11-2,TGTGCCAGCAGCGGACAGGGACAGGGCTACACCTTC,CASSGQGQGYTF
TRBJ1-6,16,TRBD1,NA,TRBV5-1,TGCGCCAGCAGCCCTATGGGACAGGGGGAGTCTTCACCCCTCCACTTT,CASSPMGQGESSPLHF
TRBJ1-2,15,NA,once,TRBV28,TGTGCCAGCAGTTTACTGACAGGAGCTAACTATGGCTACACCTTC,CASSLLTGANYGYTF
TRBJ1-5,15,TRBD1,once,TRBV2,TGTGCCAGCAGTTTTACCGGGACAGGGAATCAGCCCCAGCATTTT,CASSFTGTGNQPQHF
TRBJ1-2,15,TRBD1,NA,TRBV19,TGTGCCAGTAGTCCATCAAAAGGACAGGGGCATGGCTACACCTTC,CASSPSKGQGHGYTF
TRBJ1-2,14,NA,NA,TRBV9,TGTGCCAGCAGCCCCTACCGGGGAAACTATGGCTACACCTTC,CASSPYRGNYGYTF
TRBJ2-2,14,NA,NA,TRBV27,TGTGCCAGCAGTGGAGGCAGACACACCGGGGAGCTGTTTTTT,CASSGGRHTGELFF
TRBJ2-6,19,TRBD1,NA,TRBV7-3,TGTGCCAGCAGCTTAGGGTTAGACAGGGGGCTCGGTGGGGCCAACGTCCTGACTTTC,CASSLGLDRGLGGANVLTF
TRBJ2-1,12,NA,NA,TRBV5-6,TGTGCCAGCTTGAGGGTGGACAATGAGCAGTTCTTC,CASLRVDNEQFF
TRBJ2-7,15,TRBD1,NA,TRBV27,TGTGCCAGCAGCCCCGGGACAGGGGATTTAGGCGAGCAGTACTTC,CASSPGTGDLGEQYF
TRBJ1-1,14,NA,NA,TRBV3-1/TRBV3-2,TGTGCCAGCAGCCAAGCCGCTAGGAACACTGAAGCTTTCTTT,CASSQAARNTEAFF